This record looks at one T cell receptor (beta chain) sequence and its context. Its antigen is as yet unknown. This specimen belongs to a study of T cell responses to AZD1222 COVID-19 vaccine. Overall study results and limits: Clonal diversity was possibly underestimated, and the donors were mostly white British, with more females. All repertoire sampling was performed exclusively after the peak T cell response.

The germline CDR1 and CDR2 sequences are MNHEY and SVGAGI. The V gene lost 4 bases and the J gene lost 4 bases, with 11 bases spanning the gap. The CDR3 is made up of 14 amino acids. Some clones are missing from TCRdb's copy, which holds only in-frame ones; the method was immunoSEQ multiplex PCR. The sample contains 180,000 or so clones, over 90% of which appear only once. This TCR was recovered from an adult who received the AZD1222 COVID-19 vaccine. The specimen was peripheral blood, collected 28 days after the second AZD1222 dose. The gene calls are TRBV6-5 and TRBJ1-3; D unresolved. The CDR3 DNA reads TGTGCCAGCAGTTTATCGGGAGGGGGAAACACCATATATTTT. Translating gives CASSLSGGGNTIYF.